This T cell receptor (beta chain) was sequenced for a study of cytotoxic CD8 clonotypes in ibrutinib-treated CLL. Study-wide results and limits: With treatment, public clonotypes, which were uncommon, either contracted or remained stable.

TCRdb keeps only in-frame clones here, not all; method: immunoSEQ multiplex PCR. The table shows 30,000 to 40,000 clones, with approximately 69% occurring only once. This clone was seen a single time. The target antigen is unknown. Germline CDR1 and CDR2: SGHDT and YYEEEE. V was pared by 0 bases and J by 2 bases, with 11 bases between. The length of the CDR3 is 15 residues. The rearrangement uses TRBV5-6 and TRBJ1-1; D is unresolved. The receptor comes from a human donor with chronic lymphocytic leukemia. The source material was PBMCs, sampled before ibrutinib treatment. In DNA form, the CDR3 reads TGTGCCAGCAGCTTGGCGGCGGGTCTCAACACTGAAGCTTTCTTT. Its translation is CASSLAAGLNTEAFF.